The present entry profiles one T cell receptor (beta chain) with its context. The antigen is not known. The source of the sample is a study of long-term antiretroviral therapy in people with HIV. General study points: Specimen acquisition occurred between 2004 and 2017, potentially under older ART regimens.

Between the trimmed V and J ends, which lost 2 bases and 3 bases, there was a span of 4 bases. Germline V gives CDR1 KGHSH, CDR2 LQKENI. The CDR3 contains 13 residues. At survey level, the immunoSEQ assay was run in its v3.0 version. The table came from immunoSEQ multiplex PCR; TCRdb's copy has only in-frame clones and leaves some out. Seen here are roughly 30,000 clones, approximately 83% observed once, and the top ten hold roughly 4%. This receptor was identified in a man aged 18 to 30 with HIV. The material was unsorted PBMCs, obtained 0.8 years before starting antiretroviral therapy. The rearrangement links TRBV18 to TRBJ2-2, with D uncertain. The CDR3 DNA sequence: TGTGCCAGCTCACCAGAGGACACCGGGGAGCTGTTTTTT. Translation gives CASSPEDTGELFF.